The source of this TCR beta chain is a study of cytomegalovirus exposure and HLA in healthy donors. Study-wide background: Within an early data release were about 85 million unique TCRs drawn from HLA-typed donors.

PCR primers comprised 60 Vbeta and 13 Jbeta primers. Sequenced by immunoSEQ multiplex PCR; TCRdb stores in-frame clones only, minus some. This sample has about 200,000 clones, with around 77% found just once. CDR1 and CDR2 from the germline V gene are SGHVS and FQNEAQ. V lost 5 bases to trimming and J lost 8 bases; unmatched junction nucleotides: 13. The CDR3 sequence is 15 residues long. The sample holds a few counts of this clone. What it recognizes is unknown. Broader study findings: Productive status was seen about 90% or about 30% of the time for most TCR beta V segments in an earlier analysis. Accurate HLA-A and HLA-B prediction from TCR beta sequences was reported for most subjects.

The origin of this receptor is a woman in her twenties or thirties in good health and CMV-seronegative. The chain combines TRBV7-8 with TRBJ1-2; TRBD1 agrees at 8 bases. The sequenced material came from PBMCs. Here the CDR3 reads CASSPGTGLPGGYTF. For the CDR3, the DNA is TGTGCCAGCAGCCCCGGGACAGGCCTTCCCGGGGGCTACACCTTC.